This TCR beta chain was sequenced in a study of T cell responses to AZD1222 COVID-19 vaccine. Study-level information: Pooled in the analysis were second doses at about 4 or about 12 weeks. Overall study results and limits: Nearly half of unique spike-specific TCRs reportedly avoided B.1.351 and B.1.1.7 mutated regions. It should be noted that donors were predominantly white British and more often female, and clonal diversity was possibly underestimated.

As for this clone: The antigen is unknown.

Germline assignment: CDR1 SGHRS and CDR2 YFSETQ. The CDR3 is 16 residues long. V lost 1 base and J 5 bases, leaving 18 bases between the germline ends. Some clones are missing from TCRdb's copy, which holds only in-frame ones; the method was immunoSEQ multiplex PCR. Here the sample spans some 150,000 clones, 93% being singletons. The sample in question was peripheral blood, obtained on day 0 of AZD1222 vaccination. The chain employs TRBV5-1 and TRBJ1-1, with D maybe TRBD1 (6 bases). This receptor was identified in an adult in good health. CDR3 protein: CASSLWGRGPGTEAFF. For the CDR3, the DNA is TGCGCCAGCAGCTTGTGGGGGCGGGGGCCGGGGACTGAAGCTTTCTTT.